This T cell receptor beta chain was recorded in a study of T cells in Graves' hyperthyroidism and ophthalmopathy. There were TCR beta CDR3 regions amplified from RNA transcripts. A first-round RT-PCR of the TCR CDR3 used the HTBI primer set. TCRdb recomputed calls from the multiplex PCR reads with MiXCR, one row per CDR3 protein. The sample yields 650,000 to 850,000 distinct CDR3 sequences, 18% seen once. Study-level findings and limits: Within blood appeared most thyroid clonotypes that had expanded above 0.001.

With regard to this clonotype: Antigen: not known.

Patients aged 18 to 65 had newly diagnosed hyperthyroidism of under 2 months' duration. Criteria for exclusion of patients were uncontrolled infection, other autoimmune disease, pregnancy or lactation. The blood sample was taken at first hyperthyroidism diagnosis, before any ophthalmopathy symptoms. V lost 6 bases, J lost 4 bases, and 19 bases lay in between. Germline values: CDR1 SEHNR, CDR2 FQNEAQ (reference sequence). The CDR3 consists of 16 residues. This TCR was sampled from a woman aged 50 to 60 with Graves' hyperthyroidism that later progressed to Graves' ophthalmopathy. Sequenced: blood. This chain connects TRBV7-9 to TRBJ2-1; D is possibly TRBD1 (6 bases). The CDR3 DNA sequence: TGTGCCAGCAGGGGAAGCCTTAGGGGGAGTTACAATGAGCAGTTCTTC. Protein: CASRGSLRGSYNEQFF.